A selection of T cell receptor beta chains follows, all from one sample in a study of control samples from healthy donors and cancer patients. The assay was immunoSEQ multiplex PCR, and TCRdb's table has in-frame clones only and misses some. The data hold tens of thousands of clones, with approximately 88% observed a single time. The source material was blood. The source is a man aged 50-60 years in good health. The CDR3 runs from the conserved cysteine through the conserved F or W. The D gene is left open where the match is weak. Some rows mark clone size as missing; the rest say once, few, many or name a class of expanded clone.

>TRBD1|NA|TRBV7-2|TRBJ2-5
CASSLGNRGETQYF
TGTGCCAGCAGCTTGGGCAACAGGGGGGAGACCCAGTACTTC
>NA|NA|TRBV18|TRBJ2-7
CASSPDSGRGYEQYF
TGTGCCAGCTCACCCGATAGCGGAAGGGGCTACGAGCAGTACTTC
>NA|NA|TRBV9|TRBJ2-1
CASSVEWRSSYNEQFF
TGTGCCAGCAGCGTAGAGTGGCGGAGCTCCTACAATGAGCAGTTCTTC
>TRBD1|NA|TRBV6-6|TRBJ2-7
CASSSRTGVNEQYF
TGTGCCAGCAGTTCCAGGACAGGAGTCAACGAGCAGTACTTC
>NA|NA|TRBV7-2|TRBJ1-4
CASQKTTNEKLFF
TGTGCCAGCCAGAAGACAACTAATGAAAAACTGTTTTTT
>NA|NA|TRBV3-1/TRBV3-2|TRBJ2-2
CASSRAGQNTGELFF
TGTGCCAGCAGCCGGGCGGGACAGAACACCGGGGAGCTGTTTTTT
>NA|NA|TRBV12-3/TRBV12-4|TRBJ2-5
CASSSVLETQYF
TGTGCCAGCAGCTCCGTCTTGGAGACCCAGTACTTC
>TRBD1|NA|TRBV18|TRBJ1-1
CASSPGTVEAFF
TGTGCCAGCTCACCCGGGACAGTTGAAGCTTTCTTT
>TRBD1|NA|TRBV24-1|TRBJ1-5
CATSEGTGNSNQPQHF
TGTGCCACCAGTGAGGGGACAGGGAATAGCAATCAGCCCCAGCATTTT
>TRBD1|NA|TRBV5-1|TRBJ2-1
CASSPSGQGRINEQFF
TGCGCCAGCTCCCCGAGCGGACAGGGGAGGATCAATGAGCAGTTCTTC
>TRBD2|NA|TRBV6-2/TRBV6-3|TRBJ2-3
CASSLGTSGRITDTQYF
TGTGCCAGCAGTCTCGGGACTAGCGGGAGGATCACAGATACGCAGTATTTT
>NA|NA|TRBV19|TRBJ2-5
CASSIIAGTGEETQYF
TGTGCCAGTAGTATAATAGCCGGGACCGGGGAGGAGACCCAGTACTTC
>TRBD1|NA|TRBV28|TRBJ1-5
CASSPISRDREFYSNQPQHF
TGTGCCAGCAGCCCGATTTCTCGGGACAGGGAGTTTTATAGCAATCAGCCCCAGCATTTT
>NA|NA|TRBV5-1|TRBJ2-7
CASSLTPGSSYEQYF
TGCGCCAGCAGCTTAACCCCAGGGAGCTCCTACGAGCAGTACTTC
>NA|NA|TRBV6-2/TRBV6-3|TRBJ2-2
CASSYVLGSTGELFF
TGTGCCAGCAGTTATGTCTTGGGATCCACCGGGGAGCTGTTTTTT
>NA|NA|TRBV11-2|TRBJ2-2
CASSLDDTGELFF
TGTGCCAGCAGCTTAGACGACACCGGGGAGCTGTTTTTT
>TRBD2|NA|TRBV6-2/TRBV6-3|TRBJ2-1
CASSETSGRTYNEQFF
TGTGCCAGCAGTGAGACTAGCGGGAGGACCTACAATGAGCAGTTCTTC
>TRBD1|NA|TRBV18|TRBJ2-1
CASSPIGTGGENEQFF
TGTGCCAGCTCACCAATTGGGACAGGGGGCGAAAATGAGCAGTTCTTC
>TRBD1|few|TRBV6-2/TRBV6-3|TRBJ2-1
CASSYPYEGQGDIRQFF
TGTGCCAGCAGTTACCCCTACGAGGGACAGGGTGACATTAGGCAGTTCTTC
>NA|NA|TRBV5-1|TRBJ2-1
CASSSTYPVGEQFF
TGCGCCAGCAGCTCGACCTATCCGGTAGGTGAGCAGTTCTTC
>NA|once|TRBV12-3/TRBV12-4|TRBJ1-1
CASSWTGDTEAFF
TGTGCCAGCAGTTGGACGGGGGACACTGAAGCTTTCTTT
>NA|NA|TRBV18|TRBJ2-5
CASSPSGSEETQYF
TGTGCCAGCTCACCATCGGGTAGCGAGGAGACCCAGTACTTC
>TRBD2|NA|TRBV7-9|TRBJ2-3
CASTRTSGDNGYF
TGTGCCAGCACCAGGACTAGCGGGGACAACGGGTATTTT
>TRBD1|NA|TRBV10-3|TRBJ2-7
CAISARQGANEQYF
TGTGCCATCAGTGCGAGACAGGGGGCAAACGAGCAGTACTTC
>TRBD1|NA|TRBV27|TRBJ1-6
CASSFEPGQADSPLHF
TGTGCCAGCAGTTTCGAACCGGGACAGGCCGATTCACCCCTCCACTTT
>NA|NA|TRBV6-6|TRBJ1-2
CASSPTTGTLIAPHTF
TGTGCCAGCAGTCCGACGACAGGAACATTAATCGCACCACACACCTTC